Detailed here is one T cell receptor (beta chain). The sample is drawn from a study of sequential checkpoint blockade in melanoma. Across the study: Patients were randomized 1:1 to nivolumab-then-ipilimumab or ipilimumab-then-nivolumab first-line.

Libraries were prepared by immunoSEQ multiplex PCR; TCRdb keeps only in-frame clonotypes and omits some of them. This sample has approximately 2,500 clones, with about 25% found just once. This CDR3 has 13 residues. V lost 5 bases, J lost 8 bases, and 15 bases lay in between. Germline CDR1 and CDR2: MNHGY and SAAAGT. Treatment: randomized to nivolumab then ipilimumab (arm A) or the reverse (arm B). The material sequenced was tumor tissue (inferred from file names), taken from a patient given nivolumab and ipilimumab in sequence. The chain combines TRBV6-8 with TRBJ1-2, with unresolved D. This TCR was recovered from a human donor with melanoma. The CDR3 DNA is TGTGCCAGCAGTATAAACTCTTGGAGCGGCTACACCTTC. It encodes CASSINSWSGYTF.